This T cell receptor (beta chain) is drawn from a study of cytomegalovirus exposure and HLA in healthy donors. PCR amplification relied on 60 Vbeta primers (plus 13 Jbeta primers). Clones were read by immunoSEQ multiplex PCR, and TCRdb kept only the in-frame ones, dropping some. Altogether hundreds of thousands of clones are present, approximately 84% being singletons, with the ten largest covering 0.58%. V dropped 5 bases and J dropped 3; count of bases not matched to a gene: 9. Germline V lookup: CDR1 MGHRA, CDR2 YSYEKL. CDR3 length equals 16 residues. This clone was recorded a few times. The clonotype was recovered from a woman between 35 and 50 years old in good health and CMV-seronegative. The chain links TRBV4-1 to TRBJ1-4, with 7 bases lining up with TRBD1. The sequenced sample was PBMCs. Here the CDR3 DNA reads TGCGCCAGCAGCGAACAGGGGTCTCGGGCTAATGAAAAACTGTTTTTT. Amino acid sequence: CASSEQGSRANEKLFF.